Listed below are T cell receptor beta chains from one sample, sequenced in a study of T cell changes during pregnancy in multiple sclerosis. Here immunoSEQ multiplex PCR was the method, and the copy in TCRdb shows in-frame clones only, minus some. In the table there are approximately 130,000 clones, less than 97% of which are singletons. Here the sequenced sample was peripheral blood, taken after pregnancy. These TCRs come from a female donor with multiple sclerosis, enrolled in a pregnancy study. CDR3s include the opening cysteine and the closing phenylalanine or tryptophan. A D gene is named only where the DNA matches it firmly.

V gene: TRBV19; J gene: TRBJ1-1; D gene: .; CDR3 protein: CASSLKAAQTNTEAFF
V gene: TRBV19; J gene: TRBJ2-1; D gene: TRBD2; CDR3 protein: CASSTSGSDYNEQFF
V gene: TRBV7-6; J gene: TRBJ2-7; D gene: TRBD1; CDR3 protein: CASSPDRGRSDEQYF
V gene: TRBV18; J gene: TRBJ2-5; D gene: .; CDR3 protein: CASSPPVIETQYF
V gene: TRBV5-6; J gene: TRBJ1-2; D gene: .; CDR3 protein: CASSLGQPNYGYTF
V gene: TRBV7-9; J gene: TRBJ2-2; D gene: .; CDR3 protein: CASSLGDTGKGELFF
V gene: TRBV25-1; J gene: TRBJ1-5; D gene: .; CDR3 protein: CASSDQNQPQHF
V gene: TRBV28; J gene: TRBJ2-4; D gene: TRBD1; CDR3 protein: CASSLATGEGGIAKNIQYF
V gene: TRBV6-6; J gene: TRBJ2-2; D gene: .; CDR3 protein: CASTPVSTGELFF
V gene: TRBV11-3; J gene: TRBJ2-5; D gene: .; CDR3 protein: CASSLETGETQYF
V gene: TRBV28; J gene: TRBJ1-3; D gene: .; CDR3 protein: CASSLFQGISGNTIYF
V gene: TRBV19; J gene: TRBJ1-2; D gene: .; CDR3 protein: CASSSTSQGYGYTF
V gene: TRBV15; J gene: TRBJ1-1; D gene: .; CDR3 protein: CATSGRLDTEAFF
V gene: TRBV29-1; J gene: TRBJ2-7; D gene: .; CDR3 protein: CSVEHTGPFGEQYF
V gene: TRBV5-1; J gene: TRBJ2-7; D gene: TRBD1; CDR3 protein: CASSSDRGSGEQYF
V gene: TRBV7-9; J gene: TRBJ2-2; D gene: .; CDR3 protein: CASSTLGTWAGELFF
V gene: TRBV18; J gene: TRBJ1-3; D gene: .; CDR3 protein: CASSLEGRGNTIYF
V gene: TRBV5-1; J gene: TRBJ1-4; D gene: TRBD1; CDR3 protein: CASSADRVELFF
V gene: TRBV19; J gene: TRBJ2-3; D gene: .; CDR3 protein: CASSIGRWADTQYF
V gene: TRBV28; J gene: TRBJ2-7; D gene: TRBD1; CDR3 protein: CASRSQGTGIYEQYF
V gene: TRBV27; J gene: TRBJ2-2; D gene: .; CDR3 protein: CASRLRTNANTGELFF
V gene: TRBV7-9; J gene: TRBJ2-1; D gene: .; CDR3 protein: CASSEAGHAYNEQFF
V gene: TRBV9; J gene: TRBJ2-7; D gene: TRBD2; CDR3 protein: CASSPGTTAYEQYF
V gene: TRBV11-2; J gene: TRBJ2-7; D gene: .; CDR3 protein: CASSTRLKLYEQYF
V gene: TRBV12-5; J gene: TRBJ2-3; D gene: TRBD2; CDR3 protein: CASGLDGGLAGVTDTQYF
V gene: TRBV9; J gene: TRBJ2-1; D gene: TRBD2; CDR3 protein: CASSVGGGLAASYNEQFF
V gene: TRBV5-5; J gene: TRBJ2-7; D gene: TRBD1; CDR3 protein: CASSLAGQVLYEQYF